One TCR beta chain is described in this entry. Its antigen is undetermined. The PCR employed 60 Vbeta primers together with 13 Jbeta primers. Assay: immunoSEQ multiplex PCR; the TCRdb copy retains only in-frame clones and omits some. The table shows more than 95,000 clones, with 65% to 75% occurring only once. CDR1 is SEHNR and CDR2 is FQNEAQ in the germline V gene (reference sequence). The V and J ends lost 4 bases and 7 bases, in that order; junction bases with no gene match: 3. The CDR3 sequence is 15 residues long. This record comes from a study of cytomegalovirus exposure and HLA in healthy donors. On the study more broadly: Caucasian-associated ancestry cluster membership applied to approximately 81% of nearly 400 genotyped donors. Study-wide results and limits: TCR beta chains associated with HLA were, in a later analysis, more clonally expanded than equally common others. It was confirmed in vitro that three of the CMV-associated chains were specific for CMV antigens.

The chain links TRBV7-9 to TRBJ2-1, with TRBD2 matching over 14 bases. Specimen: PBMCs. The sequence derives from a woman aged 70 to 79 in good health and CMV-seropositive. Here the CDR3 reads CASSWTSGRTNEQFF. The DNA of the CDR3 is TGTGCCAGCAGCTGGACTAGCGGGAGGACGAATGAGCAGTTCTTC.